This TCR beta chain derives from a study of CD8+ T cells in alopecia areata. The germline V gene encodes CDR1 SEHNR and CDR2 FQNEAQ (reference sequence). Unmatched junction bases numbered 15, after V lost 5 bases and J lost 1 base. This CDR3 has 19 residues. TCR sequencing used cDNA made by reverse transcription of extracted RNA. Some clones are missing from TCRdb's copy, which holds only in-frame ones; the method was immunoSEQ multiplex PCR. The top ten hold around 3% of the sample, which has approximately 200,000 clones, roughly three fifths seen once. Treatment specified: oral pan-JAK inhibitor, 5-10 mg twice daily. Researchers picked out CD4+ and CD8+ T cells from PBMCs by sorting. This clone was recorded a few times.

The sequencing here drew on CD4+ T cells sorted from blood, taken at week 4, from a patient treated with tofacitinib. This sequence originates from a human donor with alopecia areata. This chain connects TRBV7-9 to TRBJ2-3; 10 bases line up with TRBD2. The chain's CDR3 is CASSLYSGGPTFRTDTQYF. CDR3 DNA sequence: TGTGCCAGCAGCCTCTATAGCGGGGGGCCCACATTTCGCACAGATACGCAGTATTTT.